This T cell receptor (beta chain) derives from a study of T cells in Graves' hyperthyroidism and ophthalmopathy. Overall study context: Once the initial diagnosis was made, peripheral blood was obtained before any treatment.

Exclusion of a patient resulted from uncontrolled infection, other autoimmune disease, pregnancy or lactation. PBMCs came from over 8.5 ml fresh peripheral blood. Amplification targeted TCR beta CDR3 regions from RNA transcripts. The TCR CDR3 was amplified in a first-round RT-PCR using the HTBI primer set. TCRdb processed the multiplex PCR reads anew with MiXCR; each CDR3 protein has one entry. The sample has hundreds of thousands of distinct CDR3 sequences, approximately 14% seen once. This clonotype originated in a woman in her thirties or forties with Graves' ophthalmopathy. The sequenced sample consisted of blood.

CDR3 sequence reads: CASSPSTGTYEQYF. For the CDR3, the DNA is TGTGCCAGCAGTCCCTCGACAGGGACTTACGAGCAGTACTTC. V and J are TRBV6-5 and TRBJ2-7; a possible D gene is TRBD1 (7 bases). Trimming left V 5 bases short and J 4 bases short, with 15 bases between. This CDR3 has 14 residues. Germline V gives CDR1 MNHEY, CDR2 SVGAGI.